What follows are 12 T cell receptor beta chains derived from one specimen sequenced in a study of shared clonotypes between healthy human individuals. Here immunoSEQ multiplex PCR was the method, and the copy in TCRdb shows in-frame clones only, minus some. The data hold about 1.9 million clones, with approximately 92% observed a single time. Terminally differentiated effector memory CD45RA+ cells were excluded from the naive CD8 cells, which were CD45RO-negative and positively selected for CCR7. Sequenced material: naive CD8+ T cells from PBMCs. All receptors come from a man aged 18 to 29 in good health. Some clones in this sample may be carry-over from other donors' samples.

This chain links TRBV5-1 with TRBJ1-1; TRBD1 matches at 8 bases. V lost 4 bases to trimming and J lost 6 bases; unmatched junction nucleotides: 11. Germline loops: CDR1 SGHRS, CDR2 YFSETQ. CDR3 length: 15 amino acids. In DNA, the CDR3 is TGCGCCAGCAGCCCGGAGCGACAGGGGAGACCTGAAGCTTTCTTT. As protein: CASSPERQGRPEAFF.

The V call is TRBV5-1, the J call TRBJ2-3, with 9 bases that match TRBD2. CDR1 and CDR2 from the germline V gene are SGHRS and YFSETQ. V shed 4 bases, J shed 4 bases, and the junction held 7 bases outside the gene matches. The CDR3 is 15 residues long. The CDR3 protein is CASSLGTSSADTQYF. The DNA for the CDR3 is TGCGCCAGCAGCCTAGGGACTAGCTCAGCAGATACGCAGTATTTT.

This clone was seen a few times. The chain links TRBV7-9 to TRBJ1-2; D gene unclear. Trimming pared 5 bases from V and 5 bases from J, leaving 15 bases between. The CDR3 covers 14 residues. CDR1 is SEHNR and CDR2 is FQNEAQ in the germline V gene (reference sequence). The CDR3 protein is CASSEIGRTYGYTF. The CDR3 region has the DNA TGTGCCAGCAGCGAAATCGGACGGACGTATGGCTACACCTTC. The variable domain in full, completed from reference TRBV7-9 and TRBJ1-2, reads DTGVSQNPRHKITKRGQNVTFRCDPISEHNRLYWYRQTLGQGPEFLTYFQNEAQLEKSRLLSDRFSAERPKGSFSTLEIQRTEQGDSAMYLCASSEIGRTYGYTFGSGTRLTVV.

The V call is TRBV7-2, the J call TRBJ2-1; possibly TRBD2 for D (5 bases). V lost 2 bases and J lost 7, with 21 bases in between. The length of the CDR3 is 17 residues. CDR1 SGHTA and CDR2 FQGNSA come from the germline V gene. The CDR3 loop is CASSLIGGSGRLNEQFF. DNA for the CDR3: TGTGCCAGCAGCTTAATAGGAGGCTCGGGCCGCCTGAATGAGCAGTTCTTC.

This clone was detected once. This chain connects TRBV4-1 to TRBJ1-1; 8 bases are a match to TRBD1. V lost 0 bases, J lost 1 base, and 7 bases stayed unmatched. The germline V gene encodes CDR1 MGHRA and CDR2 YSYEKL. The CDR3 spans 17 residues. CDR3 protein: CASSQDRIRGPNTEAFF. Written as DNA, the CDR3 is TGCGCCAGCAGCCAAGATAGGATCAGGGGGCCGAACACTGAAGCTTTCTTT.

The rearrangement links TRBV7-6 to TRBJ2-7; 9 positions agree with TRBD2. Germline values: CDR1 SGHVS, CDR2 FNYEAQ. The CDR3 has 16 residues. V dropped 7 bases and J dropped 4; count of bases not matched to a gene: 14. The CDR3 region is CASTQGRASGNYEQYF. The CDR3 DNA is TGTGCCAGCACCCAGGGGCGGGCTAGCGGGAATTACGAGCAGTACTTC.

V gene TRBV5-1 combines with J gene TRBJ2-7, with D unclear. The V end lost 5 bases, the J end lost 3 bases, and 15 bases lay between the germline ends. The germline V gene has CDR1 SGHRS and CDR2 YFSETQ. This CDR3 is 14 amino acids long. The CDR3 region is CASSRQARFYEQYF. The CDR3 nucleotides are TGCGCCAGCAGTCGGCAAGCACGATTCTACGAGCAGTACTTC.

For this clone: The sample contains more than one DNA sequence encoding this CDR3. This chain connects TRBV28 to TRBJ2-7; D possibly corresponds to TRBD2 (6 bases). V shed 5 bases and J shed 2 bases, with 16 bases lying between them. The CDR3 has 15 amino acids. Looked up from germline, CDR1 is MDHEN and CDR2 is SYDVKM. CDR3 sequence reads: CASSPPGTAAYEQYF. Written as DNA, the CDR3 is TGTGCCAGCAGTCCCCCCGGGACTGCAGCCTACGAGCAGTACTTC. The variable domain in full, completed from reference TRBV28 and TRBJ2-7, reads DVKVTQSSRYLVKRTGEKVFLECVQDMDHENMFWYRQDPGLGLRLIYFSYDVKMKEKGDIPEGYSVSREKKERFSLILESASTNQTSMYLCASSPPGTAAYEQYFGPGTRLTVT.

The DNA of the CDR3 is TGTGCCAGCAGCGTGATGACAAGCCCTCGATACGAGCAGTACTTC. Translated: CASSVMTSPRYEQYF. This chain uses TRBV7-2 with TRBJ2-7; D unresolved. The CDR3 length is 15 residues. Trimming left V 5 bases short and J 4 bases short, with 18 bases between. Germline V CDR1 and CDR2: SGHTA, FQGNSA.

CDR3 DNA: TGTGCCAGCAGCTTAGGGGGACACACTGAAGCTTTCTTT. The encoded protein is CASSLGGHTEAFF. The chain carries TRBV11-2 and TRBJ1-1, with D tentatively TRBD1 (5 bases). V lost 1 base and J lost 3, with 6 bases in between. The CDR3 extends over 13 amino acids. Germline CDR1 and CDR2: SGHAT and FQNNGV.

The chain carries TRBV11-2 and TRBJ1-2; the D is unclear. CDR3 length equals 10 residues. Per the germline V gene, CDR1 is SGHAT and CDR2 is FQNNGV. V lost 10 bases and J lost 6, with 9 bases in between. This CDR3 is CATGQDGYTF. The CDR3 DNA reads TGTGCCACCGGGCAGGATGGCTACACCTTC.

This clone came up once. This chain joins TRBV6-6 and TRBJ2-5; TRBD2 matches at 10 bases. Germline V CDR1 and CDR2: MNHNY, SVGAGI (reference sequence). Losses at the gene ends were 6 bases for V and 4 bases for J; bases not matched to a gene: 8. The CDR3 has 15 amino acids. The CDR3 region is CASRLAGGNRETQYF. The CDR3 DNA follows: TGTGCCAGCAGGTTAGCGGGAGGAAATCGAGAGACCCAGTACTTC.